This T cell receptor (beta chain) is drawn from a study of blood T cell repertoires in COVID-19. Turning to the study itself: The United States, Italy and Spain supplied acute and convalescent COVID-19 samples. From T cells, B-cell-depleted T cells, or PBMCs came the material, which was cDNA or gDNA.

Under the authors' procedure: Nucleated cell counts were estimated from reference gene primer amplification. The protocol was immunoSEQ multiplex PCR, while the TCRdb copy is restricted to in-frame clones and leaves out a portion. V, J and clone size are taken as reported in that table, and D and trimming were inferred from the DNA itself. Of 60,000 to 90,000 clones listed, around nine tenths are singletons. Sample: peripheral blood. The receptor comes from an elderly woman with acute or convalescent COVID-19.

CDR3 coding DNA: TGCGCCAGCAGCCTCCCGAGCGGGGGGGTGACCTCCTACGAGCAGTACTTC. Its translation: CASSLPSGGVTSYEQYF. The chain employs TRBV5-1 and TRBJ2-7; 10 bases match TRBD2. The CDR3 is made up of 17 amino acids. With V trimmed by 4 bases and J by 0 bases, 10 bases remained unmatched. Germline V gene data show CDR1 as SGHRS and CDR2 as YFSETQ.